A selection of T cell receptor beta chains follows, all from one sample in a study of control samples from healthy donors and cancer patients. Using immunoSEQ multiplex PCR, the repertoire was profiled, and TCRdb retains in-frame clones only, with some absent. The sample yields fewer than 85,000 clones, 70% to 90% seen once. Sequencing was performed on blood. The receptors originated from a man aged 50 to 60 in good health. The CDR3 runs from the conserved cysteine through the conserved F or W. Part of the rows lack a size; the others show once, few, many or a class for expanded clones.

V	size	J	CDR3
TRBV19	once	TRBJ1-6	CASSIVDSWRDNSPLHF
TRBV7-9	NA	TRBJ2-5	CASSLPWTVHQETQYF
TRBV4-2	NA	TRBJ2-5	CASSQESETSGGVETQYF
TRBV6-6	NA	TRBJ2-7	CASSSGGHISYEQYF
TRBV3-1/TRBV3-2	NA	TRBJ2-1	CASSRQLVSYNEQFF
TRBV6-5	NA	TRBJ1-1	CASSYSKGLNTEAFF
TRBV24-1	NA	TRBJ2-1	CATSDRRSSSYNEQFF
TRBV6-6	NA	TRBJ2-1	CASSYSGDSRGEQFF
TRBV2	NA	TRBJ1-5	CASSQRQGQHF
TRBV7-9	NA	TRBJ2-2	CASSFLAGGPDTGELFF
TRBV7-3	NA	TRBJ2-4	CASSSLGENIQYF
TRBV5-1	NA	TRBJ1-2	CASSHPSGGAYGYTF
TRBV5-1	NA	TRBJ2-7	CASSFGTGPGEQYF
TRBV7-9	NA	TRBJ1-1	CASSPLEGAFF
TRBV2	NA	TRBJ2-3	CASRLAGGSTDTQYF
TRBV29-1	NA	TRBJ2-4	CSGPGQGHITKNIQYF
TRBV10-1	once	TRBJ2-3	CASSESGQAYTDTQYF
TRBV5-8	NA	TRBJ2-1	CASNKPRGRDEQFF